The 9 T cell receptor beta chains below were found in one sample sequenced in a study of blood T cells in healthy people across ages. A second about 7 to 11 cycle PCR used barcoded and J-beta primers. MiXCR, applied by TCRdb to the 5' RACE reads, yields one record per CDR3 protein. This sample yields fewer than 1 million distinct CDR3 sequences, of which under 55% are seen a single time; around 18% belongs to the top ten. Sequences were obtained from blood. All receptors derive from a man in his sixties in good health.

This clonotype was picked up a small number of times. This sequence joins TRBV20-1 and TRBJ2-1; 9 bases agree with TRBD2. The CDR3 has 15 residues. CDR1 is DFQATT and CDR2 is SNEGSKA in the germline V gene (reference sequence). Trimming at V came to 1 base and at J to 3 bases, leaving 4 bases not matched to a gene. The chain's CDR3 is CSARVSRGGYNEQFF. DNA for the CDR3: TGCAGTGCTAGAGTCTCGCGGGGGGGCTACAATGAGCAGTTCTTC.

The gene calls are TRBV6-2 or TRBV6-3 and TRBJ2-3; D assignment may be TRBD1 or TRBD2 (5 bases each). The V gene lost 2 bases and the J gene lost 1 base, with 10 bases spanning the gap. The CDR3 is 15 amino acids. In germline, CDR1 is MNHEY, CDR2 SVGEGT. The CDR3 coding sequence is TGTGCCAGCAGTTACCTTCGGGACCGCACAGATACGCAGTATTTT. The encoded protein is CASSYLRDRTDTQYF.

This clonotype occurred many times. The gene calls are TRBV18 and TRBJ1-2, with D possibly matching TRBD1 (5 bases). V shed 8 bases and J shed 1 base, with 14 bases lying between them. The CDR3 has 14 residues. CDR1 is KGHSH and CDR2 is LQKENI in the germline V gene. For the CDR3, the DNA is TGTGCCAGCAGCCCCACGGGGGATAACTATGGCTACACCTTC. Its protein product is CASSPTGDNYGYTF. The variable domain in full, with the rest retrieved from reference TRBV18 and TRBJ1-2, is NAGVMQNPRHLVRRRGQEARLRCSPMKGHSHVYWYRQLPEEGLKFMVYLQKENIIDESGMPKERFSAEFPKEGPSILRIQQVVRGDSAAYFCASSPTGDNYGYTFGSGTRLTVV.

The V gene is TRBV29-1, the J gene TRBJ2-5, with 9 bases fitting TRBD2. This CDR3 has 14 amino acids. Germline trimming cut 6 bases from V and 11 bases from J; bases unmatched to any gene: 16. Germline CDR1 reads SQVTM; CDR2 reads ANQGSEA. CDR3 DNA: TGCAGCGTAGCCGCGGGGGGGCCCCACAATGAGCAGTACTTC. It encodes CSVAAGGPHNEQYF.

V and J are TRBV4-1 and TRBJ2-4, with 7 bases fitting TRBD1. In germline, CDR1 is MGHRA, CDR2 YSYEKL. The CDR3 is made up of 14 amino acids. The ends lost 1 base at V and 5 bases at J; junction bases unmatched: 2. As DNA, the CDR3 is TGCGCCAGCAGCCAAGGGGGGACAGAAAACATTCAGTACTTC. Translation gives CASSQGGTENIQYF.

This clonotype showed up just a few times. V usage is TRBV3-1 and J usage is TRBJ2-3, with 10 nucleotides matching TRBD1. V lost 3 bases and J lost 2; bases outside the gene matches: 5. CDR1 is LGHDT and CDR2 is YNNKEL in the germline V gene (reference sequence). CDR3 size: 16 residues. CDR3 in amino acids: CASSQPDRGDTDTQYF. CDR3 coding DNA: TGTGCCAGCAGCCAGCCGGACAGGGGGGACACAGATACGCAGTATTTT.

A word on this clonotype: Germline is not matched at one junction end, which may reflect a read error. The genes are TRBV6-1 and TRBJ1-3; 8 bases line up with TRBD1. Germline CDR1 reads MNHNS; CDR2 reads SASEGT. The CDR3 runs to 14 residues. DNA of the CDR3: TGTGTCAGCAACACGGACAGGGCAGGAAACACCATATATTTT. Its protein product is CVSNTDRAGNTIYF.

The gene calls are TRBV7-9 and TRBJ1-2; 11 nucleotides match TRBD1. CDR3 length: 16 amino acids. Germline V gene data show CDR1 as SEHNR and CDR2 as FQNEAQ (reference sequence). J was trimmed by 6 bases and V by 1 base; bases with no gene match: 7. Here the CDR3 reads CASSLGTGGFVDGYTF. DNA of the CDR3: TGTGCCAGCAGCTTAGGGACAGGGGGCTTCGTCGATGGCTACACCTTC. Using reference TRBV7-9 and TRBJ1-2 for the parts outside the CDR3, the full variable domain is DTGVSQNPRHKITKRGQNVTFRCDPISEHNRLYWYRQTLGQGPEFLTYFQNEAQLEKSRLLSDRFSAERPKGSFSTLEIQRTEQGDSAMYLCASSLGTGGFVDGYTFGSGTRLTVV.

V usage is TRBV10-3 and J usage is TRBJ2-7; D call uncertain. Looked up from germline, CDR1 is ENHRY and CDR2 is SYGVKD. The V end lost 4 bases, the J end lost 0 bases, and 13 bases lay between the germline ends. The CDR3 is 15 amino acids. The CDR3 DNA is TGTGCCATCAGTGGGGCGGCAGGCAGCTCCTACGAGCAGTACTTC. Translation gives CAISGAAGSSYEQYF.